This T cell receptor (beta chain) was captured in a study of T cell responses to AZD1222 COVID-19 vaccine. Findings of the study overall: Only a handful of individuals given AZD1222 were seropositive at baseline. Spike-specific TCR breadth and depth went up after people got two AZD1222 doses.

As regards this clone: Its antigen remains unidentified.

The CDR3 has 16 amino acids. V gave up 2 bases and J gave up 3 bases; unmatched junction bases: 7. Germline CDR1 is MNHNY and CDR2 is SVGAGI (reference sequence). Profiling relied on immunoSEQ multiplex PCR, and the TCRdb table lists in-frame clones only, not all of them. The repertoire has 150,000 or so clones, over 90% of them found once; the top ten carry under 6.5%. This specimen consisted of peripheral blood, obtained on day 0 of AZD1222 vaccination. The V call is TRBV6-6, the J call TRBJ2-5, with 9 nucleotides matching TRBD2. The origin of this receptor is an adult in good health. The CDR3 DNA sequence: TGTGCCAGCAGTTACACATTAGCGGGAGAGAAAGAGACCCAGTACTTC. This sequence encodes CASSYTLAGEKETQYF.